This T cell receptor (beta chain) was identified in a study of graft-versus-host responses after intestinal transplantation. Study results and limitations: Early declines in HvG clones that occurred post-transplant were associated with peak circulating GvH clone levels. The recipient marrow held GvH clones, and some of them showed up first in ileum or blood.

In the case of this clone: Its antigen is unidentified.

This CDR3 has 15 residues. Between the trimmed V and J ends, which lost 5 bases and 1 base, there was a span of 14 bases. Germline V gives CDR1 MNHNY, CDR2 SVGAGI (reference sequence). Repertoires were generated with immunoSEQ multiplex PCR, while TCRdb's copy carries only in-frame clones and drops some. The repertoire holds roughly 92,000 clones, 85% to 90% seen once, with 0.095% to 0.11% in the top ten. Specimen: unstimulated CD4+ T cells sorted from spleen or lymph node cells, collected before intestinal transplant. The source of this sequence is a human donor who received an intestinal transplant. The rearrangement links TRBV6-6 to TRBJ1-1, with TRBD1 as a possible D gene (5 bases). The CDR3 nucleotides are TGTGCCAGCAGTGGGGGTTGGAGGGCGAACACTGAAGCTTTCTTT. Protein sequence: CASSGGWRANTEAFF.